A single sample gave rise to the 5 T cell receptor beta chains below, sequenced in a study of T cells in Graves' hyperthyroidism and ophthalmopathy. Amplification targeted TCR beta CDR3 regions from RNA transcripts. During a first-round RT-PCR of the TCR CDR3, the HTBI primer set was used. From the multiplex PCR reads, TCRdb called clonotypes with MiXCR, one entry per CDR3 protein. The sample lists a few hundred thousand distinct CDR3 sequences, approximately 15% occurring once. The sequenced material came from blood. Receptors were obtained from a woman aged 18-30 years with Graves' hyperthyroidism.

The sample holds many counts of this clonotype. J is TRBJ2-5 and V is TRBV20-1; TRBD2 agrees at 10 bases. Losses at the gene ends were 6 bases for V and 2 bases for J; bases not matched to a gene: 6. CDR1 is DFQATT, CDR2 SNEGSKA, per germline (reference sequence). CDR3 length: 14 amino acids. The DNA of the CDR3 is TGCAGTGCCATAAGACTAGCGGGTCAAGAGACCCAGTACTTC. Translated: CSAIRLAGQETQYF.

The chain joins TRBV19 to TRBJ2-2; 11 bases are shared with TRBD2. V lost 4 bases to trimming and J lost 1 base; unmatched junction nucleotides: 2. This CDR3 has 16 residues. The germline V gene encodes CDR1 LNHDA and CDR2 SQIVND (reference sequence). The DNA of the CDR3 is TGTGCCAGTAGTAATCTAGCGGGAGGGAACACCGGGGAGCTGTTTTTT. Translation gives CASSNLAGGNTGELFF.

This clonotype appeared many times. Since a much larger clone is just one base distant, this may be a read error. The V and J genes are TRBV7-9 and TRBJ2-3; D is unclear. Trimming pared 2 bases from V and 4 bases from J, leaving 4 bases between. Germline V CDR1 and CDR2: SEHNR, FQNEAQ (reference sequence). The length of the CDR3 is 12 residues. CDR3 nucleotides: TGTGCCAGCAGCTTATTCCCAGATACGCAGTATTTT. It is translated as CASSLFPDTQYF.

This clonotype was counted many times. The chain is built from TRBV9 and TRBJ2-3; D remains unclear. Germline CDR1 and CDR2: SGDLS and YYNGEE. This CDR3 region has 13 residues. Trimming removed 0 bases from V and 5 bases from J, with 7 bases in between. This chain's CDR3 is CASSVGVGDTQYF. The CDR3 bases are TGTGCCAGCAGCGTAGGCGTTGGAGATACGCAGTATTTT.

The sample holds many counts of this clonotype. The chain recombines TRBV11-2 with TRBJ2-3; a weak D match, TRBD2 (6 bases). V was trimmed by 5 bases and J by 2 bases, leaving 14 bases between them. Germline CDR1 reads SGHAT; CDR2 reads FQNNGV. The CDR3 runs 15 residues. Written as DNA, the CDR3 is TGTGCCAGCAGCCTGGGACTTACTTCCACAGATACGCAGTATTTT. Its protein product is CASSLGLTSTDTQYF.